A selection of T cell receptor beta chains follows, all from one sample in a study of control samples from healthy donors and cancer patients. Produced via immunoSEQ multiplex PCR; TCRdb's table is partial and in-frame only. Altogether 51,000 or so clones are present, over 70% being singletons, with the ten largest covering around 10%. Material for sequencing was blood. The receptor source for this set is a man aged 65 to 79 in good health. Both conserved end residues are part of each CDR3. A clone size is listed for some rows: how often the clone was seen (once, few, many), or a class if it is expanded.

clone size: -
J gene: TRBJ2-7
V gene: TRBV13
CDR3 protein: CASSVGLAGGQNYEQYF

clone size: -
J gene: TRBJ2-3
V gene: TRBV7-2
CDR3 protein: CASSRSDTQYF

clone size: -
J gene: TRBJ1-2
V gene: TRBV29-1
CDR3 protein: CSVEVFGQGAGGYTF

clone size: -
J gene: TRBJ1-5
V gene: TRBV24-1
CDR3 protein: CATSVRDQPQHF

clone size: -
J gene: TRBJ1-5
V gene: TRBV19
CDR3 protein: CASKGTGDQPQHF

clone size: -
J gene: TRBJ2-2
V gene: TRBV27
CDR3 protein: CASSLGGLGELFF

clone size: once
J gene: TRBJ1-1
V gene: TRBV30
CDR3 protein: CAWSVVPGTEAFF

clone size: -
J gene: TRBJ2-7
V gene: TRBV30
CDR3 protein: CAWARQLREQYF

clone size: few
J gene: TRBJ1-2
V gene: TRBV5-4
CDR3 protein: CASQGNQAQSWGYTF

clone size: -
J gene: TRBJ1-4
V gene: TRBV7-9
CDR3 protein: CASSLGGTPNEKLFF

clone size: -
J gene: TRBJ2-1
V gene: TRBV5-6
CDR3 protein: CASSSDRGNEQFF

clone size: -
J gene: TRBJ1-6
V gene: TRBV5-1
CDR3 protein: CASSAGQGHNSPLHF

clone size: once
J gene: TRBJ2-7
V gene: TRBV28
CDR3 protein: CASSLWGRGGSYEQYF

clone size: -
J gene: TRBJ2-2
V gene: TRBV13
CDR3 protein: CASSFRVPVDWYTGELFF

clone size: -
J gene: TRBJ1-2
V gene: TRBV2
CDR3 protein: CASSEGDYGYTF

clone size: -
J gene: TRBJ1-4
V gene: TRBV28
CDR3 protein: CASSSPDRVEEKLFF

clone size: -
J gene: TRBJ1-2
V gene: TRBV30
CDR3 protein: CALETDGYTF

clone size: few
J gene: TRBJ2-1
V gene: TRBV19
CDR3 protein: CASSKGDNEQFF

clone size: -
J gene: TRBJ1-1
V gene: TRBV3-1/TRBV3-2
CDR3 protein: CASSPRQNTEAFF

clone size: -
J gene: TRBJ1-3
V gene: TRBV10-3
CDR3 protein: CAISDPGQGSTGNTIYF

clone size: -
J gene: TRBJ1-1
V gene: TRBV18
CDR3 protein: CASSPYSSGRLEAFF

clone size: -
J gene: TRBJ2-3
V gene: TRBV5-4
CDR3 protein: CASTLAGGTTDTQYF

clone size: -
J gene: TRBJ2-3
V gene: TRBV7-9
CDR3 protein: CASSSGRGYTDTQYF

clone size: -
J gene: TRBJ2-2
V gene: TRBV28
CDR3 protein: CASSPTSGQGEGHGELFF

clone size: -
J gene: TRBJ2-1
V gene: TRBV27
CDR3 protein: CASSLRGLAGDWNEQFF

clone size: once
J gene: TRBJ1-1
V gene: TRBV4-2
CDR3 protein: CASSRQVGNTEAFF

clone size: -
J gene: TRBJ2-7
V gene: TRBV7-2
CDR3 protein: CASSLIRGGNYEQYF

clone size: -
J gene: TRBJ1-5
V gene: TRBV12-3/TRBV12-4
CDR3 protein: CASSYHGQPQHF

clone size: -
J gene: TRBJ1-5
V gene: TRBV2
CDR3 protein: CASCRGPNQPQHF

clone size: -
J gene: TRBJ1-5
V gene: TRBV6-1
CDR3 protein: CASSDGQGEGQPQHF

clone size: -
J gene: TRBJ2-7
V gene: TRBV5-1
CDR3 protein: CASSLVPSGTRGYEQYF

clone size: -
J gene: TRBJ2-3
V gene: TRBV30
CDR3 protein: CAWSVTWTADTQYF

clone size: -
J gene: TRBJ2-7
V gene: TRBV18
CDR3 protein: CASSRDSGERSEQYF

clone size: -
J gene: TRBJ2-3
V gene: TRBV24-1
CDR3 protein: CATSVQGSDTQYF

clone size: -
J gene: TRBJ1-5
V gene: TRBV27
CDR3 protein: CASSPDRILLQPQHF

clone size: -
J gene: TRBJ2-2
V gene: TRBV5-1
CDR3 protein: CASSLQGGSGELFF

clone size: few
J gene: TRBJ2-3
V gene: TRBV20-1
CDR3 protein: CSASGARDSSDTQYF

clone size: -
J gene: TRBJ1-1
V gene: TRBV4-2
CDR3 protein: CASSQDIPIFRANTEAFF

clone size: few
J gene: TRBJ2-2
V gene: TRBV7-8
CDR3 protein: CASSPGQGRYTGELFF

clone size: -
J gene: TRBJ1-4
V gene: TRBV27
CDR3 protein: CASSPHRGGDEKLFF

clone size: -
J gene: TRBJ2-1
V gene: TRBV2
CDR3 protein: CASKIQGAAYNEQFF

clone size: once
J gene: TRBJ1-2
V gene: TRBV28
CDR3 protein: CASSKNPGQELNYGYTF

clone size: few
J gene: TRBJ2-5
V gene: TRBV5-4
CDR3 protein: CASSNKRGAKETQYF

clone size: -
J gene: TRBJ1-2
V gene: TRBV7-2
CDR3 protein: CASIGRAGANYGYTF

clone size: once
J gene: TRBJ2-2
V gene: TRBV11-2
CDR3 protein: CASSHFAAGGTGELFF

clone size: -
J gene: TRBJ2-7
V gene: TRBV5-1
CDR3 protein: CASSPGGAPRYEQYF

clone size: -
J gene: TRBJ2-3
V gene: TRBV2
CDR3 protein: CASSEAPDTDTQYF

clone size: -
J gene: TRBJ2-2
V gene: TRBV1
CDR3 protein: CTSSPNGSSGGPGELFF

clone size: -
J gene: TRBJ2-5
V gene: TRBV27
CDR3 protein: CASSFTGTVWETQYF

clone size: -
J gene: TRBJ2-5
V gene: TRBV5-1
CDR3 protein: CASSPADGSQETQYF

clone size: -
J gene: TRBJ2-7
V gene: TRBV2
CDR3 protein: CASKPAGHGGTYEQYF

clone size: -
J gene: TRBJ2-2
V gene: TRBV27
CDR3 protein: CASSWRTGELFF